These 6 T cell receptor beta chains were sequenced from one sample in a study of T-cell reconstitution after alpha-beta-depleted transplantation in children. Using unique molecular identifiers, the investigators prepared the TCRbeta library. TCRdb called the PCR reads again in MiXCR, with one record for every CDR3 protein. The repertoire includes around 76,000 distinct CDR3 sequences, 15% to 20% of them detected once, and approximately 51% sits in the top ten. The sample here was PBMCs, mostly from graft donor cells, taken 360 days after TCRalphabeta/CD19-depleted stem cell transplant. The origin of the receptors is a male patient aged 2 to 9 who had a stem cell transplant for acute lymphoblastic leukemia, so the T cells may come from the graft donor.

This clonotype was observed a few times. This chain connects TRBV12-3 or TRBV12-4 to TRBJ2-1; perhaps TRBD2 as D (6 bases). Trimming pared 4 bases from V and 4 bases from J, leaving 11 bases between. The CDR3 has 14 residues. This CDR3 reads CASSSPLAYNEQFF. CDR3 DNA sequence: TGTGCCAGCAGTTCCCCTCTAGCGTACAATGAGCAGTTCTTC.

J is TRBJ1-1 and V is TRBV3-1; a weak D match, TRBD1 (5 bases). From germline, CDR1 is LGHDT and CDR2 YNNKEL (reference sequence). V shed 0 bases and J shed 1 base, with 9 bases lying between them. CDR3 size: 15 residues. The CDR3 DNA is TGTGCCAGCAGCCAAGATCCAGGGCCGAACACTGAAGCTTTCTTT. Translation: CASSQDPGPNTEAFF. The full variable domain, its missing parts supplied by reference TRBV3-1 and TRBJ1-1, is DTAVSQTPKYLVTQMGNDKSIKCEQNLGHDTMYWYKQDSKKFLKIMFSYNNKELIINETVPNRFSPKSPDKAHLNLHINSLELGDSAVYFCASSQDPGPNTEAFFGQGTRLTVV.

This clonotype was seen a few times. The CDR3 DNA reads TGCAGCGTTGGCCTCGGGAGACGGGGCTCCTACAATGAGCAGTTCTTC. Its protein is CSVGLGRRGSYNEQFF. The chain combines TRBV29-1 with TRBJ2-1, with TRBD2 as a possible D gene (6 bases). In germline, CDR1 is SQVTM, CDR2 ANQGSEA. Trimming took 4 bases from V and 0 from J, leaving 16 bases between them. This CDR3 region has 16 residues.

This clonotype was seen repeatedly, ten times or more. The genes are TRBV12-3 or TRBV12-4 and TRBJ1-6; D unresolved. The length of the CDR3 is 13 residues. The ends were cut back, 6 bases at V and 10 bases at J, with 13 bases in the middle. Here the CDR3 DNA reads TGTGCCAGCAGACCTGGGTGGAACTCACCCCTCCACTTT. Translated: CASRPGWNSPLHF.

CDR3 in amino acids: CATSDPGQGTYEQYF. The CDR3 DNA follows: TGTGCCACCAGTGATCCGGGACAGGGCACCTACGAGCAGTACTTC. The chain joins TRBV24-1 to TRBJ2-7, with 9 bases that match TRBD1. Trimming took 3 bases from V and 2 from J; bases not matched to a gene: 4. CDR1 KGHDR and CDR2 SFDVKD come from the germline V gene. The CDR3 has 15 amino acids.

V usage is TRBV7-9 and J usage is TRBJ1-1, with D hard to call. V lost 1 base and J lost 3, with 15 bases in between. The CDR3 extends over 16 amino acids. CDR1 SEHNR and CDR2 FQNEAQ come from the germline V gene (reference sequence). The CDR3 loop reads CASSLDLFSGDTEAFF. As DNA, the CDR3 is TGTGCCAGCAGCTTAGATCTTTTTTCGGGCGACACTGAAGCTTTCTTT.